Here is one T cell receptor (beta chain) with its context. The record originates from a study of cytomegalovirus exposure and HLA in healthy donors. Unrecorded immune exposures were likely, despite nominal health at sampling. It was with 60 Vbeta and 13 Jbeta primers that the PCR ran. Profiled with immunoSEQ multiplex PCR; TCRdb holds only in-frame clones, not every one. The data contain over 95,000 clones, around 80% of them singletons. V gave up 6 bases and J gave up 1 base, with 7 bases separating them. The CDR3 loop spans 12 amino acids. The V gene's germline CDR1 is MNHEY and CDR2 SVGAGI. The sequenced sample consisted of PBMCs. This chain joins TRBV6-5 and TRBJ2-7, with D perhaps matching TRBD1 (5 bases). The TCR originated in a female donor in good health and CMV-seronegative. The CDR3 reads CASRDTSYEQYF. CDR3 DNA sequence: TGTGCCAGCAGGGACACTTCCTACGAGCAGTACTTC.